These T cell receptor beta chains were read from a single sample in a study of patients and donors after allogeneic stem cell transplantation. MiXCR, run by TCRdb on the RT-PCR reads, gives a single entry per CDR3 protein. The profile shows about a million distinct CDR3 sequences, about 20% of them singletons. Specimen: blood, either unsorted or a sorted T cell fraction (not recorded which). All receptors come from a human donor who was either an allogeneic HSCT recipient or a stem cell or donor lymphocyte infusion donor (not recorded which). It is not recorded whose cells these are; they may come from a transplant donor. Each CDR3 is given with its conserved first and last residue. A D gene is named only where the DNA matches it firmly. Rows give clone size only sometimes, using once, few, many, or a class for an expanded clone.

clone size: once; V gene: TRBV15; J gene: TRBJ2-3; D gene: -; CDR3 protein: CPTSSTPIDTQYF; CDR3 DNA: TGTCCCACCAGCAGTACTCCTATAGATACGCAGTATTTT
clone size: few; V gene: TRBV9; J gene: TRBJ2-1; D gene: TRBD2; CDR3 protein: CASSVSSGKYNEQFF; CDR3 DNA: TGTGCCAGCAGCGTATCTAGCGGGAAATACAATGAGCAGTTCTTC
clone size: -; V gene: TRBV7-8; J gene: TRBJ2-1; D gene: TRBD2; CDR3 protein: CASSLRTSGESYNEQFF; CDR3 DNA: TGTGCCAGCAGCTTACGGACTAGCGGGGAATCCTACAATGAGCAGTTCTTC
clone size: once; V gene: TRBV5-6; J gene: TRBJ1-3; D gene: -; CDR3 protein: CASSLLAGATGNTIYF; CDR3 DNA: TGTGCCAGCAGCTTATTAGCAGGGGCAACTGGAAACACCATATATTTT
clone size: -; V gene: TRBV3-1; J gene: TRBJ2-1; D gene: TRBD2; CDR3 protein: CASSQAIRFGGSAYNEQFF; CDR3 DNA: TGTGCCAGCAGCCAAGCGATAAGATTCGGCGGGAGCGCCTACAATGAGCAGTTCTTC
clone size: -; V gene: TRBV11-3; J gene: TRBJ2-3; D gene: -; CDR3 protein: CASSRRSIEGDTQYF; CDR3 DNA: TGTGCCAGCAGCCGGCGCTCAATAGAGGGGGATACGCAGTATTTT
clone size: -; V gene: TRBV5-1; J gene: TRBJ2-5; D gene: -; CDR3 protein: CASSHQETQETQYF; CDR3 DNA: TGCGCCAGCAGCCACCAAGAGACCCAAGAGACCCAGTACTTC
clone size: -; V gene: TRBV6-1; J gene: TRBJ2-3; D gene: -; CDR3 protein: CASRALEFDDTDTQYF; CDR3 DNA: TGTGCCAGCAGGGCACTAGAGTTCGATGACACAGATACGCAGTATTTT
clone size: few; V gene: TRBV4-3; J gene: TRBJ2-2; D gene: -; CDR3 protein: CASSQIRTANTGELFF; CDR3 DNA: TGCGCCAGCAGCCAAATAAGAACGGCGAACACCGGGGAGCTGTTTTTT
clone size: many; V gene: TRBV20-1; J gene: TRBJ2-2; D gene: -; CDR3 protein: CSARVPQGSKTGELFF; CDR3 DNA: TGCAGTGCTAGAGTCCCCCAGGGGAGCAAGACCGGGGAGCTGTTTTTT
clone size: -; V gene: TRBV20-1; J gene: TRBJ2-3; D gene: -; CDR3 protein: CSARDRQHTDTQYF; CDR3 DNA: TGCAGTGCTAGAGATCGACAGCACACAGATACGCAGTATTTT
clone size: few; V gene: TRBV20-1; J gene: TRBJ1-2; D gene: TRBD1; CDR3 protein: CSARDGVTGGSHYGYTF; CDR3 DNA: TGCAGTGCTAGAGATGGGGTGACAGGGGGTTCTCACTATGGCTACACCTTC
clone size: -; V gene: TRBV9; J gene: TRBJ2-1; D gene: TRBD2; CDR3 protein: CASSDLAGGLGEQFF; CDR3 DNA: TGTGCCAGCAGCGATTTAGCGGGGGGGTTGGGGGAGCAGTTCTTC
clone size: few; V gene: TRBV3-1; J gene: TRBJ1-2; D gene: -; CDR3 protein: CASSPAGSGYTF; CDR3 DNA: TGTGCCAGCAGCCCCGCAGGGTCTGGCTACACCTTC
clone size: -; V gene: TRBV6-1; J gene: TRBJ2-4; D gene: TRBD1; CDR3 protein: CASSATGDRRWTKNIQYF; CDR3 DNA: TGTGCCAGCAGCGCAACAGGGGATCGGAGGTGGACCAAAAACATTCAGTACTTC
clone size: many; V gene: TRBV12-3/TRBV12-4; J gene: TRBJ2-7; D gene: TRBD1; CDR3 protein: CASSTGQGAVYEQYF; CDR3 DNA: TGTGCCAGCAGTACCGGACAGGGGGCGGTCTACGAGCAGTACTTC
clone size: -; V gene: TRBV24-1; J gene: TRBJ1-6; D gene: -; CDR3 protein: CATSDRGNSPLHF; CDR3 DNA: TGTGCCACCAGTGACAGGGGAAATTCACCCCTCCACTTT
clone size: -; V gene: TRBV14; J gene: TRBJ2-3; D gene: -; CDR3 protein: CASSQESVRVGTDTQYF; CDR3 DNA: TGTGCCAGCAGCCAAGAAAGTGTCAGGGTCGGCACAGATACGCAGTATTTT
clone size: few; V gene: TRBV9; J gene: TRBJ2-1; D gene: -; CDR3 protein: CASSVVKGPYNEQFF; CDR3 DNA: TGTGCCAGCAGCGTAGTCAAGGGACCCTACAATGAGCAGTTCTTC
clone size: few; V gene: TRBV28; J gene: TRBJ2-3; D gene: TRBD2; CDR3 protein: CASSPLGGVFTDTQYF; CDR3 DNA: TGTGCCAGCAGTCCCCTTGGGGGGGTGTTCACAGATACGCAGTATTTT
clone size: many; V gene: TRBV12-3/TRBV12-4; J gene: TRBJ1-6; D gene: TRBD1; CDR3 protein: CASSLRQGRDSPLHF; CDR3 DNA: TGTGCCAGCAGTTTACGACAGGGTCGGGACTCACCCCTCCACTTT
clone size: -; V gene: TRBV20-1; J gene: TRBJ1-2; D gene: -; CDR3 protein: CSAASGANYGYTF; CDR3 DNA: TGCAGTGCTGCCTCCGGAGCTAACTATGGCTACACCTTC
clone size: many; V gene: TRBV4-3; J gene: TRBJ2-1; D gene: TRBD2; CDR3 protein: CASSQDLGLASYNEQFF; CDR3 DNA: TGCGCCAGCAGCCAAGATCTGGGACTAGCCTCCTACAATGAGCAGTTCTTC
clone size: -; V gene: TRBV3-1; J gene: TRBJ2-3; D gene: TRBD1; CDR3 protein: CASSPGTGIDTQYF; CDR3 DNA: TGTGCCAGCAGCCCTGGGACAGGGATAGATACGCAGTATTTT